The present entry profiles one T cell receptor beta chain with its context. These data are taken from a study of T-cell reconstitution after alpha-beta-depleted transplantation in children. Unique molecular identifiers tagged the TCRbeta library. TCRdb reanalysed the PCR reads using MiXCR and keeps one entry per CDR3 protein. The data hold around 370,000 distinct CDR3 sequences, with about a tenth observed a single time. The CDR3 has 16 residues. Losses at the gene ends were 5 bases for V and 3 bases for J; bases not matched to a gene: 10. Germline assignment: CDR1 SGHVS and CDR2 FNYEAQ. The V call is TRBV7-6, the J call TRBJ1-3, with TRBD1 identical over 7 bases. The material was PBMCs from the stem cell graft donor, obtained from the stem cell graft. This TCR was recovered from a human donor who donated a stem cell graft to a child with acute lymphoblastic leukemia. The CDR3 protein is CASSGRAGGGGNTIYF. CDR3 nucleotide sequence: TGTGCCAGCAGCGGACGGGCAGGGGGTGGTGGAAACACCATATATTTT.